This T cell receptor beta chain was recorded in a study of T cell responses to AZD1222 COVID-19 vaccine. As concerns this clone: Antigen unknown.

General study points: In all cases, repertoires were sampled only after the peak T cell response.

Sequencing was performed with immunoSEQ multiplex PCR; in TCRdb, only in-frame clones are kept and a portion is missing. The table records 85,000 to 130,000 clones, around nine tenths of them present only once. The V gene lost 4 bases and the J gene lost 5 bases, with 9 bases spanning the gap. The CDR3 is 13 amino acids. Germline V gives CDR1 LGHDT, CDR2 YNNKEL (reference sequence). The chain joins TRBV3-1 (or the pseudogene TRBV3-2) to TRBJ2-1; TRBD2 might be the D (5 bases). The specimen was peripheral blood, collected 28 days after the second dose of the MenACWY control vaccine. This receptor was obtained from an adult who received the MenACWY meningococcal vaccine as a control. CDR3 DNA: TGTGCCAGCAGCCGACTACATAACAATGAGCAGTTCTTC. This translates into CASSRLHNNEQFF.